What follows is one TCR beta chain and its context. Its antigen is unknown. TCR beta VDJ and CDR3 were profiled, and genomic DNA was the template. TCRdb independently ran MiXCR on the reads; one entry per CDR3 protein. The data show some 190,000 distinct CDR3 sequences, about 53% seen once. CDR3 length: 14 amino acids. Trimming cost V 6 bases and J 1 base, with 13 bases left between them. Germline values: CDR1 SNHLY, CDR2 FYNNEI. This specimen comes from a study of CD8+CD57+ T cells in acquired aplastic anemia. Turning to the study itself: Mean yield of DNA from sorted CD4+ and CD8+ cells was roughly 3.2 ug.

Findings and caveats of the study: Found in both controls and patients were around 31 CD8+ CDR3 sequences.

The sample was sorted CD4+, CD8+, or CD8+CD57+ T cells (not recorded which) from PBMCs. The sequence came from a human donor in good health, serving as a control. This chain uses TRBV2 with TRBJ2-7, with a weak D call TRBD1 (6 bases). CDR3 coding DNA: TGTGCCAGCAGGAACCGGGACACATCCTACGAGCAGTACTTC. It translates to CASRNRDTSYEQYF.